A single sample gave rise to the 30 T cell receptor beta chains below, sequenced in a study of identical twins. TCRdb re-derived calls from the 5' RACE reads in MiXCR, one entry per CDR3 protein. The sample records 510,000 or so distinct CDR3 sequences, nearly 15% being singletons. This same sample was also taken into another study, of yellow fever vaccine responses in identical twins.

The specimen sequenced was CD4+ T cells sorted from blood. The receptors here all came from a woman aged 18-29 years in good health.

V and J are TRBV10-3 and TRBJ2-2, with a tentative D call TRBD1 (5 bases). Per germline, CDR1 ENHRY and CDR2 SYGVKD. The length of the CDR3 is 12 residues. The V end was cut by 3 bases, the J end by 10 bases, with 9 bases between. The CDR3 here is CAISEGDMELFF. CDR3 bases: TGTGCCATCAGTGAAGGGGATATGGAGCTGTTTTTT.

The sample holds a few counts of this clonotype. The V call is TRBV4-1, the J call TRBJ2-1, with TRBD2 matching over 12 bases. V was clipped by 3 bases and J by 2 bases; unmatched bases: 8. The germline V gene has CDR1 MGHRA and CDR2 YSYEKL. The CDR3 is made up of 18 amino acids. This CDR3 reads CASSQPSGGARAYNEQFF. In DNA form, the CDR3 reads TGCGCCAGCAGCCAGCCTAGCGGGGGGGCGAGGGCCTACAATGAGCAGTTCTTC.

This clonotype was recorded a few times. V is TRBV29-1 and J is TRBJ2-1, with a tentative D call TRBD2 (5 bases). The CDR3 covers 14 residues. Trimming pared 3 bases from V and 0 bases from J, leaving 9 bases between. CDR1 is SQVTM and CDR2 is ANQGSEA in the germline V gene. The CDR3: CSVELGSSYNEQFF. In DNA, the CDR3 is TGCAGCGTTGAGCTAGGGAGCTCCTACAATGAGCAGTTCTTC.

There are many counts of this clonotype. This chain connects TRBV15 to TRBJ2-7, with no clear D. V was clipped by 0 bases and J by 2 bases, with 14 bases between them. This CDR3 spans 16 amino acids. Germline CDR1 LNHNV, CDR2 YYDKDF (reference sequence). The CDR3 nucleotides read TGTGCCACCAGCAGAGATTTGTTCGGAGAGCCCTACGAGCAGTACTTC. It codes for CATSRDLFGEPYEQYF.

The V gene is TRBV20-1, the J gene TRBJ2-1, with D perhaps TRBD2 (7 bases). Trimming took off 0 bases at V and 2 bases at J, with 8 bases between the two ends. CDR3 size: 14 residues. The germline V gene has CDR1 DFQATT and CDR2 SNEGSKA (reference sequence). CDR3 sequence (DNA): TGCAGTGCTAGAGAGCGGGGGCCCTACAATGAGCAGTTCTTC. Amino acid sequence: CSARERGPYNEQFF.

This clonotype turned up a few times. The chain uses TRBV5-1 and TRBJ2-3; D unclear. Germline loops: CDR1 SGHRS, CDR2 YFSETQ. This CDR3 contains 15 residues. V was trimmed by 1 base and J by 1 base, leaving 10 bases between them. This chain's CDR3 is CASSLQSDRTDTQYF. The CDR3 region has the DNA TGCGCCAGCAGCTTGCAGTCAGATCGCACAGATACGCAGTATTTT.

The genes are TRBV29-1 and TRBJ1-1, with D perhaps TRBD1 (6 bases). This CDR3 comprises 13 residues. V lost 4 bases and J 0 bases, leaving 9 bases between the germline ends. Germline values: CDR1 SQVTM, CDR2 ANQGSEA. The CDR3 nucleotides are TGCAGCGTTGCAAGGACAGTGAACACTGAAGCTTTCTTT. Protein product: CSVARTVNTEAFF.

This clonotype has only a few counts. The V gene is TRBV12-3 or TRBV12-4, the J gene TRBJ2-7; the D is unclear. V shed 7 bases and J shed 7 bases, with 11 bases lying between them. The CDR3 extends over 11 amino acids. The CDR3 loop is CASKLRGEQYF. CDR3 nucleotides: TGTGCCAGCAAACTCAGAGGAGAGCAGTACTTC.

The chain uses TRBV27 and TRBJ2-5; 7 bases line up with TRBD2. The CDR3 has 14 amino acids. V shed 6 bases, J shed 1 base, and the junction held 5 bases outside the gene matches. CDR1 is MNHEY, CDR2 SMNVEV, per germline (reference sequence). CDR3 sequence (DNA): TGTGCCAGCAGAGCTAGCGGAACCCAAGAGACCCAGTACTTC. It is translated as CASRASGTQETQYF.

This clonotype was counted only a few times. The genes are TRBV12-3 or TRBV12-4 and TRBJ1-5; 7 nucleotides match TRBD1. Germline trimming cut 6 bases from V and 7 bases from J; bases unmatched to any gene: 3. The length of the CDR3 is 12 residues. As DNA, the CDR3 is TGTGCCAGCAGACTAGGGGGCCAGCCCCAGCATTTT. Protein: CASRLGGQPQHF.

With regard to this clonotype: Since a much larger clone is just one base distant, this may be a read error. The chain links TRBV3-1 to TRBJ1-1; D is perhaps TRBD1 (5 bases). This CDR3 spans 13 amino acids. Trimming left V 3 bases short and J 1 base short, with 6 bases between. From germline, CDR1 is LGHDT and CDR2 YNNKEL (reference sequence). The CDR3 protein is CASSHGQNTEAFF. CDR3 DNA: TGTGCCAGCAGCCATGGACAGAACACTGAAGCTTTCTTT.

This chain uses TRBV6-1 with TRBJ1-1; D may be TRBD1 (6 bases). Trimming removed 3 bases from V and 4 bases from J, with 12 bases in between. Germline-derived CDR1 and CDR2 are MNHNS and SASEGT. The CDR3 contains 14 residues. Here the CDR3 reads CASSDGWGLTEAFF. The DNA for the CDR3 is TGTGCCAGCAGTGACGGTTGGGGGCTCACTGAAGCTTTCTTT.

CDR3: CASSYLGANTEAFF. In nucleotides, the CDR3 is TGTGCCAGCAGTTACTTGGGGGCGAACACTGAAGCTTTCTTT. V is TRBV6-5 and J is TRBJ1-1; D possibly corresponds to TRBD1 (6 bases). The germline gives CDR1 MNHEY, CDR2 SVGAGI. V lost 1 base to trimming and J lost 1 base, with 7 bases between them. The CDR3 extends over 14 amino acids.

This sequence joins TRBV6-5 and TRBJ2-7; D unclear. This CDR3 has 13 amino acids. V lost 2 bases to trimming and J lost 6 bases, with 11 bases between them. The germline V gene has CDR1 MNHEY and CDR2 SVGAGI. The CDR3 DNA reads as TGTGCCAGCAGTTACGCACAGCCATTCGAGCAGTACTTC. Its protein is CASSYAQPFEQYF.

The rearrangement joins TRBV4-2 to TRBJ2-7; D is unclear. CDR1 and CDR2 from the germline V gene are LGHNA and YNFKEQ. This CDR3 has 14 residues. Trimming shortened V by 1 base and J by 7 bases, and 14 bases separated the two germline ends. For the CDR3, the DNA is TGTGCCAGCAGCCAAGGCCAGTCCGTGGGGGAGCAGTACTTC. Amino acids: CASSQGQSVGEQYF.

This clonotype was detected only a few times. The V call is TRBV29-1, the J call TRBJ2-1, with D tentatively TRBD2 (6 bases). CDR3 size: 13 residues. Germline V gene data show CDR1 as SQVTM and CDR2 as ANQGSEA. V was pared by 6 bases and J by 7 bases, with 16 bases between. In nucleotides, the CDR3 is TGCAGCGTAGGGAGGATCTCCCGTAATGAGCAGTTCTTC. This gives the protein CSVGRISRNEQFF.

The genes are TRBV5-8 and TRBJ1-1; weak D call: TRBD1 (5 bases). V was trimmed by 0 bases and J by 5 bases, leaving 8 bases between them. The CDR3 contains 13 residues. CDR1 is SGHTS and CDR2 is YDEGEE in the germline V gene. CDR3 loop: CASSLDRMTEAFF. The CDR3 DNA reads TGTGCCAGCAGCTTGGACAGGATGACTGAAGCTTTCTTT.

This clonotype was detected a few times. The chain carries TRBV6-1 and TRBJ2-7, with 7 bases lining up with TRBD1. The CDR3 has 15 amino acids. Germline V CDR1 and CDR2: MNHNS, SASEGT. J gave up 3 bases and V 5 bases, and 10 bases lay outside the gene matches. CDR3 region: CASSPTPGQNYEQYF. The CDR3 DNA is TGTGCCAGCAGTCCAACGCCGGGACAGAACTACGAGCAGTACTTC.

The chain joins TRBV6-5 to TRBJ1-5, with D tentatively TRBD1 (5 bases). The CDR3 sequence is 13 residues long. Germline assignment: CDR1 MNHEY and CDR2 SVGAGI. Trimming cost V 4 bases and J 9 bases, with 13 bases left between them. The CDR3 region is CASSSGAPGPQHF. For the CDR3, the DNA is TGTGCCAGCAGTTCCGGGGCTCCTGGGCCCCAGCATTTT.

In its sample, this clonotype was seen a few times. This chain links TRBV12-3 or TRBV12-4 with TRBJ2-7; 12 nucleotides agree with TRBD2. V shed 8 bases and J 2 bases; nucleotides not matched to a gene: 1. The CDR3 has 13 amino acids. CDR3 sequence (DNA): TGTGCCAGCTGGACTAGCGGGACCTACGAGCAGTACTTC. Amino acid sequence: CASWTSGTYEQYF.

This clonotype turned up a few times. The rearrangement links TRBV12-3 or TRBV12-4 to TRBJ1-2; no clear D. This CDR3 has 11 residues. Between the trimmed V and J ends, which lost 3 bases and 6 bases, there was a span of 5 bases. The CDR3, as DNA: TGTGCCAGCAGTTTTTGGGATGGCTACACCTTC. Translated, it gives CASSFWDGYTF.

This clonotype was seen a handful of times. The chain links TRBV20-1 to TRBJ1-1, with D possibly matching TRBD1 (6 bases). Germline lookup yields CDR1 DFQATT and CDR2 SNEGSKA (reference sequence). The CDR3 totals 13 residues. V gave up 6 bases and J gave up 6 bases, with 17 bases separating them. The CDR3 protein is CSASTGILAEAFF. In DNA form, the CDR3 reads TGCAGTGCCTCAACAGGGATCTTGGCTGAAGCTTTCTTT.

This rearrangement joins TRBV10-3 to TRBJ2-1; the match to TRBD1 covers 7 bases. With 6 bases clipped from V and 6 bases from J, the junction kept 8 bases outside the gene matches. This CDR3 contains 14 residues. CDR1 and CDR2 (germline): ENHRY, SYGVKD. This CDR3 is CAIRIQGTLNEQFF. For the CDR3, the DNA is TGTGCCATCAGGATACAGGGGACCCTCAATGAGCAGTTCTTC.

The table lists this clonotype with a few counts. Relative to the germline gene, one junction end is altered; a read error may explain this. In DNA form, the CDR3 reads TGTGCCAGCACTGAAGAGAGACTAGGCATCTACGAGCAGTACTTC. Translation: CASTEERLGIYEQYF. The chain couples TRBV25-1 to TRBJ2-7, with D perhaps matching TRBD2 (6 bases). Germline CDR1 reads MGHDK; CDR2 reads SYGVNS. The CDR3 extends over 15 amino acids.

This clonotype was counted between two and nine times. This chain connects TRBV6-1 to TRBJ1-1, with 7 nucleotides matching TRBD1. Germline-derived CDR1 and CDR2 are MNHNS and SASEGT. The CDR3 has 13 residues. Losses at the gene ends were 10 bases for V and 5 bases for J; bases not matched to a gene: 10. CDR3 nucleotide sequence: TGTGCCACCCTATTGCCAGGGGGGACTGAAGCTTTCTTT. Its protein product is CATLLPGGTEAFF.

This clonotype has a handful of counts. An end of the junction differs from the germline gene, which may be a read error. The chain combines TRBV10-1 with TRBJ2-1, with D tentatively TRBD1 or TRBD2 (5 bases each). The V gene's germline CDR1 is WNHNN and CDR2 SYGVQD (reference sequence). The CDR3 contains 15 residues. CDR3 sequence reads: CASSEDPDSKRDVYF. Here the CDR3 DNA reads TGCGCCAGCAGTGAAGATCCAGATTCAAAAAGGGACGTCTACTTC.

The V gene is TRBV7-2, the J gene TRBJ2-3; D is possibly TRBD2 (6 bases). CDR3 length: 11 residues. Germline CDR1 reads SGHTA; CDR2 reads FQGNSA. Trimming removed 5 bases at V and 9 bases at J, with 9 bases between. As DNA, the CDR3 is TGTGCCAGCAGCAGCCGGGGGACGCAGTATTTT. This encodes CASSSRGTQYF.

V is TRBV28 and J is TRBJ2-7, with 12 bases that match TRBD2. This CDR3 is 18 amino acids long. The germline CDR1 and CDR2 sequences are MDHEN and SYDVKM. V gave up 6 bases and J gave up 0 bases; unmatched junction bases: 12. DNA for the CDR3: TGTGCCAGCAGCCGTCGGAGACTAGCGGGAGTACGCTCCTACGAGCAGTACTTC. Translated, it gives CASSRRRLAGVRSYEQYF.

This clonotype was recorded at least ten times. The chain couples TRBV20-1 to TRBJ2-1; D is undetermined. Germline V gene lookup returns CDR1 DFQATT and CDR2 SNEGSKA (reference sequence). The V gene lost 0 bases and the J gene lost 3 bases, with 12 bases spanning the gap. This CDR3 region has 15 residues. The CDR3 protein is CSARDPTTGYNEQFF. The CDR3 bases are TGCAGTGCTAGAGATCCTACGACGGGCTACAATGAGCAGTTCTTC.

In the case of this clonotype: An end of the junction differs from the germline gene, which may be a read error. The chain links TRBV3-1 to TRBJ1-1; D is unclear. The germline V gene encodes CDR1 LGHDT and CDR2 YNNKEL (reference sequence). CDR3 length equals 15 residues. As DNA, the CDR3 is TGTGCCTGCAGCCAAGGGAAGGGTGGCAGCACTGAAGCTTTCTTT. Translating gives CACSQGKGGSTEAFF.